These 29 T cell receptor beta chains were all obtained from the same sample, sequenced in a study of early T cells in non-severe SARS-CoV-2 infection. TCRdb reprocessed the 5' RACE reads with MiXCR, giving one entry per CDR3 protein. The data show around 64,000 distinct CDR3 sequences, 9.5% to 12% seen once. Sequenced material: whole blood, taken at baseline. These receptors all stem from an adult who was a healthcare worker with PCR-confirmed SARS-CoV-2 infection or an uninfected control (not recorded which).

This clonotype has just a few counts. The rearrangement links TRBV5-4 to TRBJ1-1; 7 bases align to TRBD1. Unmatched junction bases numbered 7, after V lost 0 bases and J lost 5 bases. Germline CDR1 and CDR2: SGHNT and YYREEE (reference sequence). This CDR3 region has 15 residues. As DNA, the CDR3 is TGTGCCAGCAGCTTGGGAACAGGGGTTTATACTGAAGCTTTCTTT. It encodes CASSLGTGVYTEAFF.

This clonotype was counted many times. This chain joins TRBV20-1 and TRBJ1-4; TRBD1 might be the D (5 bases). V was shortened by 2 bases and J by 8 bases, with 15 bases between the two germline ends. This CDR3 has 14 amino acids. Germline values: CDR1 DFQATT, CDR2 SNEGSKA (reference sequence). The chain's CDR3 is CSARQGGLGEKLFF. In nucleotides, the CDR3 is TGCAGTGCTAGACAGGGAGGATTGGGGGAAAAACTGTTTTTT.

This clonotype is deemed medium-sized. The rearrangement joins TRBV6-5 to TRBJ2-2; 10 nucleotides agree with TRBD1. Germline loops: CDR1 MNHEY, CDR2 SVGAGI. Trimming removed 5 bases from V and 6 bases from J; junction bases left unmatched: 9. The CDR3 runs to 16 residues. CDR3 sequence: CASSSPGQGPAGELFF. CDR3 sequence (DNA): TGTGCCAGCAGTAGCCCGGGACAGGGGCCCGCCGGGGAGCTGTTTTTT.

This clonotype was detected ten times or more. The CDR3 bases are TGCGCCAGCAGAGGGACTAGCGACCGTGCTAGCACAGATACGCAGTATTTT. Translation: CASRGTSDRASTDTQYF. The chain joins TRBV5-1 to TRBJ2-3; 10 bases are a match to TRBD2. The CDR3 is made up of 17 amino acids. J lost 0 bases, V lost 5 bases, and 9 bases had no gene match. Germline values: CDR1 SGHRS, CDR2 YFSETQ. Looking up the rest from reference TRBV5-1 and TRBJ2-3 gives the full variable domain: KAGVTQTPRYLIKTRGQQVTLSCSPISGHRSVSWYQQTPGQGLQFLFEYFSETQRNKGNFPGRFSGRQFSNSRSEMNVSTLELGDSALYLCASRGTSDRASTDTQYFGPGTRLTVL.

This clonotype turned up a few times. The chain joins TRBV20-1 to TRBJ2-7; D is perhaps TRBD1 (6 bases). Germline V gives CDR1 DFQATT, CDR2 SNEGSKA (reference sequence). V was trimmed by 1 base and J by 2 bases, leaving 9 bases between them. The CDR3 sequence is 13 residues long. Here the CDR3 reads CSARARGPYEQYF. DNA for the CDR3: TGCAGTGCTAGAGCCAGGGGCCCCTACGAGCAGTACTTC.

The V gene is TRBV29-1, the J gene TRBJ2-1, with no clear D. The V end lost 4 bases, the J end lost 0 bases, and 7 bases lay between the germline ends. CDR1 and CDR2 (germline): SQVTM, ANQGSEA. This CDR3 has 13 residues. CDR3 DNA: TGCAGCGTTGGGTGGAACTCCTACAATGAGCAGTTCTTC. The encoded protein is CSVGWNSYNEQFF.

This clonotype was observed at least ten times. V gene TRBV6-2 or TRBV6-3 combines with J gene TRBJ2-7; D uncertain. V was trimmed by 2 bases and J by 2 bases, leaving 7 bases between them. This CDR3 has 13 amino acids. Germline V gives CDR1 MNHEY, CDR2 SVGEGT. This chain's CDR3 is CASSYAETYEQYF. CDR3 sequence (DNA): TGTGCCAGCAGTTACGCAGAGACCTACGAGCAGTACTTC.

This clonotype was observed a handful of times. The chain combines TRBV29-1 with TRBJ2-2; 7 nucleotides agree with TRBD1. This CDR3 contains 13 residues. CDR1 is SQVTM and CDR2 is ANQGSEA in the germline V gene. V lost 7 bases and J lost 6; bases outside the gene matches: 8. The CDR3 coding sequence is TGCAGCGCCGTACAGGGGCGAGCCGGGGAGCTGTTTTTT. It codes for CSAVQGRAGELFF.

This clonotype was found many times. The rearrangement links TRBV25-1 to TRBJ2-1, with D perhaps being TRBD1 or TRBD2 (6 bases each). Trimming removed 2 bases at V and 10 bases at J, with 18 bases between. The CDR3 spans 15 residues. CDR1 MGHDK and CDR2 SYGVNS come from the germline V gene. The chain's CDR3 is CASSEGAAGEVEQFF. The CDR3 nucleotides are TGTGCCAGCAGTGAAGGAGCGGCAGGGGAGGTGGAGCAGTTCTTC. Variable domain in full (rest from reference TRBV25-1 and TRBJ2-1): EADIYQTPRYLVIGTGKKITLECSQTMGHDKMYWYQQDPGMELHLIHYSYGVNSTEKGDLSSESTVSRIRTEHFPLTLESARPSHTSQYLCASSEGAAGEVEQFFGPGTRLTVL.

The rearrangement links TRBV18 to TRBJ2-3, with no clear D. CDR3 length equals 16 residues. In germline, CDR1 is KGHSH, CDR2 LQKENI. The V gene lost 3 bases and the J gene lost 0 bases, with 13 bases spanning the gap. The CDR3 bases are TGTGCCAGCTCACCTTTGCCCCCGGCTAGCACAGATACGCAGTATTTT. Translating it yields CASSPLPPASTDTQYF. Using reference TRBV18 and TRBJ2-3 for the parts outside the CDR3, the full variable domain is NAGVMQNPRHLVRRRGQEARLRCSPMKGHSHVYWYRQLPEEGLKFMVYLQKENIIDESGMPKERFSAEFPKEGPSILRIQQVVRGDSAAYFCASSPLPPASTDTQYFGPGTRLTVL.

This clonotype occurred many times. J is TRBJ2-3 and V is TRBV12-3 or TRBV12-4; 14 bases map to TRBD2. J gave up 10 bases and V 3 bases, and 6 bases lay outside the gene matches. The CDR3 contains 15 residues. The CDR3 protein is CASSFGTSGSYAQYF. The CDR3 bases are TGTGCCAGCAGTTTCGGGACTAGCGGGAGTTATGCGCAGTATTTT.

A few counts support this clonotype. The genes are TRBV24-1 and TRBJ2-3, with 10 bases that match TRBD1. This CDR3 has 17 residues. The V and J ends lost 4 bases and 6 bases, in that order; junction bases with no gene match: 12. Per germline, CDR1 KGHDR and CDR2 SFDVKD. Here the CDR3 reads CATSDPTPGTGADTQYF. The DNA for the CDR3 is TGTGCCACCAGTGACCCAACCCCCGGGACAGGGGCGGATACGCAGTATTTT.

The sample holds many counts of this clonotype. The genes are TRBV12-3 or TRBV12-4 and TRBJ1-2, with D possibly TRBD1 on 5 matching bases. V lost 2 bases and J lost 0, with 13 bases in between. The CDR3 covers 16 residues. The CDR3 DNA follows: TGTGCCAGCAGTTTAAGGGACCGAGGTTCTAACTATGGCTACACCTTC. This encodes CASSLRDRGSNYGYTF.

This clonotype was detected only a few times. The chain has TRBV6-6 and TRBJ2-7; TRBD2 aligns across 9 bases. There are 16 residues in the CDR3. Germline V gene sequence: CDR1 MNHNY, CDR2 SVGAGI (reference sequence). V gave up 5 bases and J gave up 3 bases; unmatched junction bases: 11. DNA of the CDR3: TGTGCCAGCAGTCCGCGACTAGCGGCTAGTATCTACGAGCAGTACTTC. This encodes CASSPRLAASIYEQYF.

J is TRBJ2-1 and V is TRBV18; a weak D match, TRBD2 (6 bases). Germline assignment: CDR1 KGHSH and CDR2 LQKENI. This CDR3 comprises 14 residues. Trimming removed 3 bases from V and 2 bases from J, with 8 bases in between. The CDR3 is CASSPGGTYNEQFF. The CDR3 DNA is TGTGCCAGCTCACCGGGGGGAACCTACAATGAGCAGTTCTTC.

This clonotype was counted a few times. This chain links TRBV5-4 with TRBJ2-7, with 9 positions matching TRBD1. V was pared by 5 bases and J by 5 bases, with 8 bases of the junction left unmatched. The length of the CDR3 is 14 residues. CDR1 and CDR2 from the germline V gene are SGHNT and YYREEE (reference sequence). For the CDR3, the DNA is TGTGCCAGCAGTACCGGGACAGGGTTAGACGAGCAGTACTTC. Translated: CASSTGTGLDEQYF.

This clonotype was detected only a few times. This rearrangement joins TRBV6-2 or TRBV6-3 to TRBJ2-7; a weak D match, TRBD1 (5 bases). In germline, CDR1 is MNHEY, CDR2 SVGEGT. Deletions cut 7 bases from V and 2 bases from J, with 6 bases between. CDR3 length: 11 residues. The CDR3 coding sequence is TGTGCCAGCACGGACACCTACGAGCAGTACTTC. It translates to CASTDTYEQYF.

The chain recombines TRBV29-1 with TRBJ2-3; D is possibly TRBD2 (5 bases). CDR1 and CDR2 (germline): SQVTM, ANQGSEA. The ends were cut back, 6 bases at V and 0 bases at J, with 10 bases in the middle. CDR3 length: 13 residues. CDR3 sequence: CSVRPGSTDTQYF. The CDR3 nucleotides read TGCAGCGTACGTCCGGGGAGCACAGATACGCAGTATTTT.

The chain joins TRBV19 to TRBJ2-4, with 11 bases aligning to TRBD1. This CDR3 has 16 residues. The J segment lost 8 bases and the V segment lost 4 bases, leaving 10 bases of the junction unmatched. Germline assignment: CDR1 LNHDA and CDR2 SQIVND (reference sequence). CDR3 coding DNA: TGTGCCAGTAGTACCGGGACAGGGGGTCCGCTAGACATTCAGTACTTC. Translation gives CASSTGTGGPLDIQYF.

This clonotype has a handful of counts. The rearrangement joins TRBV20-1 to TRBJ1-1; possible D gene TRBD1, 6 bases. V lost 5 bases to trimming and J lost 0 bases, with 13 bases between them. Germline V CDR1 and CDR2: DFQATT, SNEGSKA (reference sequence). This CDR3 is built from 14 residues. This chain's CDR3 is CSAPDRRMNTEAFF. As DNA, the CDR3 is TGCAGTGCTCCCGACAGGAGGATGAACACTGAAGCTTTCTTT.

This clonotype has just a few counts. The rearrangement joins TRBV20-1 to TRBJ2-1; D remains unclear. The germline CDR1 and CDR2 sequences are DFQATT and SNEGSKA (reference sequence). V was shortened by 3 bases and J by 0 bases, with 9 bases between the two germline ends. This CDR3 comprises 14 residues. CDR3 sequence: CSARSISSYNEQFF. CDR3 DNA: TGCAGTGCTAGGAGTATTAGCTCCTACAATGAGCAGTTCTTC.

This clonotype turned up a few times. The chain has TRBV6-6 and TRBJ2-7; D is unclear. Trimming removed 0 bases from V and 2 bases from J, with 8 bases in between. The CDR3 totals 14 residues. Germline CDR1 reads MNHNY; CDR2 reads SVGAGI (reference sequence). CDR3 sequence: CASSYSKWAYEQYF. Here the CDR3 DNA reads TGTGCCAGCAGTTACTCGAAGTGGGCCTACGAGCAGTACTTC.

In this sample, this clonotype turned up a few times. V usage is TRBV12-3 or TRBV12-4 and J usage is TRBJ1-5, with 7 bases fitting TRBD1. The CDR3 consists of 16 residues. With 3 bases clipped from V and 4 bases from J, the junction kept 9 bases outside the gene matches. The CDR3 nucleotides are TGTGCCAGCAGTTTTGGGAGGAGGGGGCGGAATCAGCCCCAGCATTTT. Translation: CASSFGRRGRNQPQHF.

This chain uses TRBV11-3 with TRBJ2-1; the match to TRBD2 covers 8 bases. The germline V gene has CDR1 SGHNT and CDR2 YENEEA. This CDR3 is 14 amino acids long. V shed 1 base, J shed 9 bases, and the junction held 5 bases outside the gene matches. The CDR3 DNA is TGTGCCAGCAGCTTAGGGCGGGAGGCGAGTGAGCAGTTCTTC. It translates to CASSLGREASEQFF.

The chain recombines TRBV6-1 with TRBJ2-7, with 8 bases fitting TRBD1. The CDR3 is made up of 14 amino acids. With V trimmed by 5 bases and J by 2 bases, 5 bases remained unmatched. The germline V gene encodes CDR1 MNHNS and CDR2 SASEGT. In nucleotides, the CDR3 is TGTGCCAGCAGTCGGACAGGGAGGACCTACGAGCAGTACTTC. This translates into CASSRTGRTYEQYF.

This clonotype was seen a handful of times. The rearrangement links TRBV2 to TRBJ2-6; D remains unclear. V lost 6 bases, J lost 0 bases, and 9 bases lay in between. The CDR3 has 15 residues. The germline V gene encodes CDR1 SNHLY and CDR2 FYNNEI. The CDR3 is CASSEQDSGANVLTF. The CDR3 DNA reads as TGTGCCAGCAGCGAACAAGACTCTGGGGCCAACGTCCTGACTTTC.

This clonotype was counted many times. The rearrangement links TRBV12-3 or TRBV12-4 to TRBJ2-3; D remains unclear. The CDR3 is 16 amino acids. V was clipped by 1 base and J by 0 bases, with 11 bases between them. The CDR3 protein is CASSLGSTKSTDTQYF. CDR3 coding DNA: TGTGCCAGCAGTTTAGGTTCAACGAAAAGCACAGATACGCAGTATTTT.

This chain connects TRBV2 to TRBJ1-4, with TRBD1 identical over 11 bases. CDR3 length: 15 amino acids. After removal of 1 base from V and 5 bases from J, the junction contained 0 bases not matched to a gene. Germline V gene sequence: CDR1 SNHLY, CDR2 FYNNEI. The CDR3 spells CASSEGDRGNEKLFF. Written as DNA, the CDR3 is TGTGCCAGCAGTGAAGGGGACAGGGGGAATGAAAAACTGTTTTTT.

This chain links TRBV6-5 with TRBJ2-2; perhaps TRBD1 as D (5 bases). The CDR3 runs 13 residues. Looked up from germline, CDR1 is MNHEY and CDR2 is SVGAGI. Trimming shortened V by 8 bases and J by 2 bases, and 9 bases separated the two germline ends. The CDR3 nucleotides read TGTGCCAGCGGGCAGGGAAACACCGGGGAGCTGTTTTTT. Its protein product is CASGQGNTGELFF.